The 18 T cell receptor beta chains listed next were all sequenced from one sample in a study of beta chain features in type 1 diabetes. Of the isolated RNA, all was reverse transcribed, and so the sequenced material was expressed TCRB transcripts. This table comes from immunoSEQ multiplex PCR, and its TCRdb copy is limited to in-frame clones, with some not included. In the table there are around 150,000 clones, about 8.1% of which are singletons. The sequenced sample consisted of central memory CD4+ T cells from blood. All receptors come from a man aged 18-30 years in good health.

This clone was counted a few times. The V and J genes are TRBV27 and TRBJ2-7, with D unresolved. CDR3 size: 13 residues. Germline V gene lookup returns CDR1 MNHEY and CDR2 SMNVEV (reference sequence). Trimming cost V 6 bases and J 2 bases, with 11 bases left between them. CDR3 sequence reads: CASSDGFPYEQYF. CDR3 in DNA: TGTGCCAGCAGCGACGGGTTCCCCTACGAGCAGTACTTC.

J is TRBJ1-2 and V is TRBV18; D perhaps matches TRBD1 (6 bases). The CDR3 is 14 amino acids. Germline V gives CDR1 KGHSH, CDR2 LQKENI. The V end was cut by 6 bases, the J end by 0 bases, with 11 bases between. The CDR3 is CASSLRQANYGYTF. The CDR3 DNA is TGTGCCAGCTCGCTTAGACAGGCTAACTATGGCTACACCTTC.

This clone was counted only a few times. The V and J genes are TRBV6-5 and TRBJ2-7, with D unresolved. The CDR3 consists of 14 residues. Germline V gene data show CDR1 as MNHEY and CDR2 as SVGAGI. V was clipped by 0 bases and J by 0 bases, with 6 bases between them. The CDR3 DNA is TGTGCCAGCAGTTACTCGTTCAGCTCCTACGAGCAGTACTTC. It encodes CASSYSFSSYEQYF.

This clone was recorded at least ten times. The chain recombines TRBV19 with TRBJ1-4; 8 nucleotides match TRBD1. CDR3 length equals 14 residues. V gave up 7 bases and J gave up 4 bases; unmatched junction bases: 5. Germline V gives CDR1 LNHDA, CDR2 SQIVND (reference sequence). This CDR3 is CASTSTGDNEKLFF. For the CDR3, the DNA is TGTGCCAGTACATCGACAGGGGATAATGAAAAACTGTTTTTT.

CDR3 residues: CASSLDRSSGNTIYF. The CDR3 DNA follows: TGTGCCAGCAGCTTAGACAGGAGCTCTGGAAACACCATATATTTT. The chain links TRBV7-2 to TRBJ1-3, with TRBD1 as a possible D gene (5 bases). V lost 1 base and J 0 bases, leaving 7 bases between the germline ends. CDR3 size: 15 residues. Germline V gene lookup returns CDR1 SGHTA and CDR2 FQGNSA.

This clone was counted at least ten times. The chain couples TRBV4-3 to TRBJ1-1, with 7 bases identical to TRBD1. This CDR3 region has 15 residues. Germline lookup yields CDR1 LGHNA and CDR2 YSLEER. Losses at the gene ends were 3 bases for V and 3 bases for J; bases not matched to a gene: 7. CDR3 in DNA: TGCGCCAGCAGCCAGCGCCCCCAGGGGGACACTGAAGCTTTCTTT. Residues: CASSQRPQGDTEAFF.

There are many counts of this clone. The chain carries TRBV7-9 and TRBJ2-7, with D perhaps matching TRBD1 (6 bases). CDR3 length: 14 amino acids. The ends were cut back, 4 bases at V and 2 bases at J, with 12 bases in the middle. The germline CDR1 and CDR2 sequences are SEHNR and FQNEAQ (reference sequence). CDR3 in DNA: TGTGCCAGCAGCTGGAGCGACAGGCCCTACGAGCAGTACTTC. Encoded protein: CASSWSDRPYEQYF.

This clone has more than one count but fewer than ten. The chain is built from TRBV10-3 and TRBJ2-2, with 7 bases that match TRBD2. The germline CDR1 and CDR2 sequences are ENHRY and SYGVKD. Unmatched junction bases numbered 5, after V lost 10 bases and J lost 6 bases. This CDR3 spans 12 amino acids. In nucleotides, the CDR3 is TGTGCCAGTACTAGCGTGGCCGGGGAGCTGTTTTTT. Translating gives CASTSVAGELFF.

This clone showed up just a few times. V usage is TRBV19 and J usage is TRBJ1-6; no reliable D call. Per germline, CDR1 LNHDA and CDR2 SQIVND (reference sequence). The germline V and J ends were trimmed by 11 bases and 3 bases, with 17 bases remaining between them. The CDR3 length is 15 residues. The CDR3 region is CARESAGNYNSPLHF. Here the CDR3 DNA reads TGTGCCCGGGAGTCCGCGGGTAACTATAATTCACCCCTCCACTTT.

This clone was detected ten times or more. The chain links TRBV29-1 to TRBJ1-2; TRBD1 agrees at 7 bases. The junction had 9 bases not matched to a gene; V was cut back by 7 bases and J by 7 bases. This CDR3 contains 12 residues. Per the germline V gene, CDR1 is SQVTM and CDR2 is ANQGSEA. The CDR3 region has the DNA TGCAGCGCCAGTTACAGGGGAGGTGGCTACACCTTC. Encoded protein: CSASYRGGGYTF.

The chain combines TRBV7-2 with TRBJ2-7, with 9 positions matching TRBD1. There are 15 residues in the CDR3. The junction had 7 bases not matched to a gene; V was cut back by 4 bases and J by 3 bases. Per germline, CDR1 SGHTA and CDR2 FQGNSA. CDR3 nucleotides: TGTGCCAGCAGCTCAACCGGGACAGGGAGCTACGAGCAGTACTTC. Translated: CASSSTGTGSYEQYF.

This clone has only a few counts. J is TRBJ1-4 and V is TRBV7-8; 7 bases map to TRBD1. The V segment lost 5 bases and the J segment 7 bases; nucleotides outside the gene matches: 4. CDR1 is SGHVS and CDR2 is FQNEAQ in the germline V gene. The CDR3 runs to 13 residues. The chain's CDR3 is CASSGPGGEKLFF. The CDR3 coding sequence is TGTGCCAGCAGCGGGCCAGGGGGTGAAAAACTGTTTTTT.

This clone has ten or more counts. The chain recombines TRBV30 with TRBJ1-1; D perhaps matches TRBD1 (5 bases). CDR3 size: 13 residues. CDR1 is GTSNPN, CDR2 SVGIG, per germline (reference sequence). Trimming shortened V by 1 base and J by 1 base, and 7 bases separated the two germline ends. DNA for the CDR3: TGTGCCTGGAGTGCCGACAGGAACACTGAAGCTTTCTTT. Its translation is CAWSADRNTEAFF.

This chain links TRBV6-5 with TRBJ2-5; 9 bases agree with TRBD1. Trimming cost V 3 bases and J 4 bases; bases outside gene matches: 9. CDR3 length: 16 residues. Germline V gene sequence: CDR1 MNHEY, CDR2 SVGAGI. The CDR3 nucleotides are TGTGCCAGCAGTTATACCGGGACAGGGTTTCGAGAGACCCAGTACTTC. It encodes CASSYTGTGFRETQYF.

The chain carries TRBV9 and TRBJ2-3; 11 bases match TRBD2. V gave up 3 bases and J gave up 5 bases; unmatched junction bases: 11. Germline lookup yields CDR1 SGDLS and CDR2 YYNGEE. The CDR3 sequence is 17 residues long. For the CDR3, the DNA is TGTGCCAGCAGCGGGGGTAGCGGGAGGGCCTTGAGAGATACGCAGTATTTT. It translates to CASSGGSGRALRDTQYF.

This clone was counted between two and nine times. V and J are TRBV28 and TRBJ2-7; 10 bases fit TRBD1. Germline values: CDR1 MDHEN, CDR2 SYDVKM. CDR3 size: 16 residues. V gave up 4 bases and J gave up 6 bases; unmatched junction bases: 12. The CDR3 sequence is CASSSPRQGALGEQYF. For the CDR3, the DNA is TGTGCCAGCAGTTCCCCGAGACAGGGGGCACTAGGCGAGCAGTACTTC.

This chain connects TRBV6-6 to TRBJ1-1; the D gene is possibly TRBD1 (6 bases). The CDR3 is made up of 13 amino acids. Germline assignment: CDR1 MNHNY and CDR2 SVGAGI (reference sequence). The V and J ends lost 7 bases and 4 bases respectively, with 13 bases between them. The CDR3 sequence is CASTRQVLTEAFF. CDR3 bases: TGTGCCAGCACTAGACAGGTGCTCACTGAAGCTTTCTTT.

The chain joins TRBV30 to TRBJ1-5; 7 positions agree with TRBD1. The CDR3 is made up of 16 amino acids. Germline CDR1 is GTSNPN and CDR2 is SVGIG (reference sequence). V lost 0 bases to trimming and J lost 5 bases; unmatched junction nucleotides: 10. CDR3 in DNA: TGTGCCTGGAGTGTATTGGGACACAGGGGAGATCAGCCCCAGCATTTT. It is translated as CAWSVLGHRGDQPQHF.